These T cell receptor beta chains were read from a single sample in a study of pediatric ulcerative colitis. Sequencing used immunoSEQ multiplex PCR; TCRdb keeps in-frame clones, though not all of them. The repertoire holds 60,000 to 75,000 clones, about 80% seen once, with 4% to 6.5% in the top ten. Sequencing was carried out using blood. The receptor set was obtained from a boy aged 10-17 years with moderate ulcerative colitis. The CDR3 runs from the conserved cysteine through the conserved F or W. D genes are given only for firm matches. Size is omitted from some rows. Given values are once, few, many or a class for expanded clones.

v_gene	d_gene	j_gene	abundance	CDR3aa	CDR3nt
TRBV10-3	.	TRBJ2-1	few	CAISDGSGDNEQFF	TGTGCCATCAGTGATGGGTCGGGGGACAATGAGCAGTTCTTC
TRBV18	.	TRBJ2-7	.	CASSPRGSGSIYEQYF	TGTGCCAGCTCACCGAGGGGGAGCGGGTCGATCTACGAGCAGTACTTC
TRBV7-9	TRBD2	TRBJ2-3	.	CASSPLSGRVGTDTQYF	TGTGCCAGCAGCCCACTGAGCGGGAGGGTGGGGACAGATACGCAGTATTTT
TRBV9	TRBD1	TRBJ1-2	.	CASSVGDRGYGYTF	TGTGCCAGCAGCGTCGGGGACAGGGGGTATGGCTACACCTTC
TRBV20-1	.	TRBJ1-2	once	CSAFRDGYTF	TGCAGTGCTTTTAGGGATGGCTACACCTTC
TRBV9	TRBD1	TRBJ2-7	.	CASSESRGLAYEQYF	TGTGCCAGCAGCGAATCCAGGGGGTTGGCCTACGAGCAGTACTTC
TRBV5-1	.	TRBJ1-4	once	CASRTGSTNEKLFF	TGCGCCAGCCGAACAGGGTCTACTAATGAAAAACTGTTTTTT
TRBV29-1	.	TRBJ1-3	.	CSVRPNSGNTIYF	TGCAGCGTGCGACCGAACTCTGGAAACACCATATATTTT
TRBV21-1	.	TRBJ2-7	.	CASRQKRTKRRTHYFYEQYF	TGTGCCAGCAGACAGAAGAGGACTAAAAGACGAACACACTACTTCTACGAGCAGTACTTC
TRBV5-1	.	TRBJ2-2	.	CASGSGSNTGELFF	TGCGCCAGCGGCTCAGGGTCGAACACCGGGGAGCTGTTTTTT
TRBV18	.	TRBJ1-1	.	CASSPSLFRDDTEAFF	TGTGCCAGCTCACCCAGCCTGTTTCGGGACGACACTGAAGCTTTCTTT
TRBV30	.	TRBJ2-7	.	CAWDGSTYEQYF	TGTGCCTGGGACGGATCTACCTACGAGCAGTACTTC
TRBV20-1	.	TRBJ2-7	.	CSAPGYDEQYF	TGCAGTGCTCCAGGGTACGACGAGCAGTACTTC
TRBV10-3	TRBD2	TRBJ2-5	.	CAISGSGLSKETQYF	TGTGCCATCAGCGGGTCGGGACTAAGTAAAGAGACCCAGTACTTC
TRBV4-2	TRBD2	TRBJ2-1	.	CASSQMSGLGTHNEQFF	TGTGCCAGCAGCCAAATGTCAGGACTAGGAACCCACAATGAGCAGTTCTTC
TRBV19	TRBD1	TRBJ1-1	.	CASRGDRGPGRAVDTEAFF	TGTGCCAGCCGAGGGGACAGGGGCCCTGGTCGAGCCGTTGACACTGAAGCTTTCTTT
TRBV9	TRBD2	TRBJ2-1	.	CASSTRTSGNDSEQFF	TGTGCCAGCAGCACACGGACTAGCGGGAACGATAGTGAGCAGTTCTTC
TRBV28	.	TRBJ1-6	few	CASSLGIRNSPLHF	TGTGCCAGCAGTTTGGGGATCAGGAATTCACCCCTCCACTTT
TRBV6-1	.	TRBJ1-6	.	CASSEAQTVYNSPLHF	TGTGCCAGCAGTGAAGCCCAGACGGTCTATAATTCACCCCTCCACTTT
TRBV10-1	.	TRBJ2-2	.	CASSDGGLGELFF	TGCGCCAGCAGTGATGGAGGGCTTGGGGAGCTGTTTTTT
TRBV9	TRBD1	TRBJ1-2	.	CASSTGTGEDYGYTF	TGTGCCAGCAGCACTGGGACAGGGGAGGACTATGGCTACACCTTC
TRBV11-3	TRBD1	TRBJ2-3	.	CASSLLGQGTDTQYF	TGTGCCAGCAGCTTACTTGGACAGGGAACAGATACGCAGTATTTT
TRBV7-2	.	TRBJ2-7	.	CASSLSYRAHEQYF	TGTGCCAGCAGCTTAAGCTACAGGGCCCACGAGCAGTACTTC
TRBV5-1	.	TRBJ2-3	.	CASSFVRDTQYF	TGCGCCAGCAGCTTCGTGAGGGATACGCAGTATTTT
TRBV18	.	TRBJ1-2	few	CASSPAGANYGYTF	TGTGCCAGCTCACCGGCGGGGGCGAACTATGGCTACACCTTC
TRBV2	TRBD2	TRBJ2-2	.	CASGGLVDPGELFF	TGTGCCAGCGGGGGACTAGTTGACCCCGGGGAGCTGTTTTTT
TRBV14	TRBD1	TRBJ1-6	.	CASSQVGTGVSPLHF	TGTGCCAGCAGCCAAGTGGGGACAGGGGTGTCACCCCTCCACTTT
TRBV29-1	.	TRBJ1-2	.	CSVGGGEENYGYTF	TGCAGCGTTGGGGGAGGGGAGGAGAACTATGGCTACACCTTC
TRBV25-1	.	TRBJ1-2	.	CASSPAPNYGYTF	TGTGCCAGCAGCCCAGCCCCTAACTATGGCTACACCTTC
TRBV5-1	.	TRBJ2-1	.	CASSLDSSENEQFF	TGCGCCAGCAGCTTGGACAGTTCCGAAAACGAGCAGTTCTTC
TRBV27	.	TRBJ1-2	.	CASSPTGIGYTF	TGTGCCAGCTCCCCGACTGGAATTGGCTACACCTTC
TRBV11-2	.	TRBJ1-2	.	CASTRTEGRIGYGYTF	TGTGCCAGCACCCGGACCGAGGGGCGAATCGGCTATGGCTACACCTTC
TRBV15	.	TRBJ1-3	.	CATTDERPTGNTIYF	TGTGCCACCACGGACGAACGGCCTACTGGAAACACCATATATTTT
TRBV15	TRBD2	TRBJ2-3	.	CATSRDTMGLAGPTDTQYF	TGTGCCACCAGCAGGGACACGATGGGACTAGCGGGACCCACAGATACGCAGTATTTT
TRBV4-3	.	TRBJ1-1	.	CASSQDSALNTEAFF	TGCGCCAGCAGCCAAGATTCCGCTTTGAACACTGAAGCTTTCTTT
TRBV15	TRBD2	TRBJ2-4	.	CATSREAPGLAGGNIQYF	TGTGCCACCAGCAGAGAAGCCCCGGGACTAGCGGGGGGGAACATTCAGTACTTC
TRBV6-4	TRBD2	TRBJ2-1	.	CASSRTSGFYNEQFF	TGTGCCAGCAGTAGGACTAGCGGGTTTTACAATGAGCAGTTCTTC
TRBV28	.	TRBJ1-4	.	CASSSIGATNEKLFF	TGTGCCAGCAGTTCGATAGGAGCAACTAATGAAAAACTGTTTTTT
TRBV30	TRBD2	TRBJ2-1	.	CAWRFRTSANEQFF	TGTGCCTGGAGGTTTCGGACTAGCGCCAATGAGCAGTTCTTC
TRBV19	.	TRBJ1-2	.	CASSIATGRLNYGYTF	TGTGCCAGTAGTATAGCTACGGGACGGTTGAACTATGGCTACACCTTC
TRBV7-2	TRBD2	TRBJ2-7	.	CASSPESGLAGLSSYEQYF	TGTGCCAGCAGCCCAGAGTCCGGACTAGCGGGATTAAGTTCCTACGAGCAGTACTTC
TRBV10-3	.	TRBJ2-7	.	CAISRLADAPYEQYF	TGTGCCATCTCGAGGCTAGCCGACGCCCCCTACGAGCAGTACTTC
TRBV29-1	.	TRBJ1-1	few	CSVEYGNTEAFF	TGCAGCGTTGAATACGGAAACACTGAAGCTTTCTTT
TRBV27	.	TRBJ2-1	.	CASSRLYRDPQYNEQFF	TGTGCCAGCAGTCGTCTCTACCGGGACCCACAATACAATGAGCAGTTCTTC
TRBV4-3	.	TRBJ2-3	once	CASSLGLNTDTQYF	TGCGCCAGCAGCCTCGGACTGAACACAGATACGCAGTATTTT
TRBV10-3	.	TRBJ2-7	.	CAIGPFPYEQYF	TGTGCCATCGGGCCTTTTCCCTACGAGCAGTACTTC
TRBV4-1	.	TRBJ1-2	.	CASSQGGGRDYGYTF	TGCGCCAGCAGCCAAGGGGGGGGCAGAGACTATGGCTACACCTTC
TRBV4-1	.	TRBJ1-2	once	CASSQAIAGTNYGYTF	TGCGCCAGCAGCCAAGCGATAGCAGGGACTAACTATGGCTACACCTTC
TRBV6-5	TRBD1	TRBJ2-7	.	CASSYLTGGNEQYF	TGTGCCAGCAGTTACCTCACAGGGGGTAACGAGCAGTACTTC
TRBV12-1	.	TRBJ2-1	.	CASSFSQGLWMGQFF	TGTGCCAGCTCCTTCAGCCAGGGGCTCTGGATGGGGCAGTTCTTC
TRBV6-6	.	TRBJ1-1	.	CASFGFIGGTEAFF	TGTGCCAGTTTTGGATTTATCGGGGGCACTGAAGCTTTCTTT
TRBV7-3	.	TRBJ1-5	few	CASSAQGSLNQPQHF	TGTGCCAGCAGCGCACAGGGATCCCTCAATCAGCCCCAGCATTTT
TRBV29-1	.	TRBJ1-4	.	CSVEAWEKLFF	TGCAGCGTTGAGGCCTGGGAAAAACTGTTTTTT
TRBV7-2	.	TRBJ2-2	.	CASSLASVTGELFF	TGTGCCAGCAGCTTAGCCTCTGTGACGGGGGAGCTGTTTTTT
TRBV30	TRBD2	TRBJ2-7	.	CAWSLTFGLAGEQYF	TGTGCCTGGAGTCTCACGTTTGGACTAGCGGGCGAGCAGTACTTC
TRBV7-9	.	TRBJ1-6	.	CASSSSINSPLHF	TGTGCCAGCAGCTCCTCAATTAATTCACCCCTCCACTTT
TRBV19	.	TRBJ2-1	.	CASSMDREGPEGFDEQFF	TGTGCCAGTAGTATGGATAGGGAAGGGCCCGAGGGTTTCGATGAGCAGTTCTTC
TRBV5-1	.	TRBJ1-1	.	CASSLGTATGTEAFF	TGCGCCAGCAGCTTGGGGACGGCAACGGGCACTGAAGCTTTCTTT
TRBV6-1	TRBD2	TRBJ2-7	.	CASSGLAGGQSEQYF	TGTGCCAGCAGCGGTCTAGCGGGAGGGCAAAGTGAGCAGTACTTC
TRBV5-4	.	TRBJ1-2	.	CASREWGSYGYTF	TGTGCCAGCAGGGAATGGGGCTCCTATGGCTACACCTTC